This TCR beta chain derives from a study of blood T cell repertoires in COVID-19. As for the study in general: The United States, Italy and Spain were the sources of the acute and convalescent COVID-19 samples.

Authors' data handling: From reference gene primer amplification, estimates of nucleated cell counts were derived. TCRdb's table, derived via immunoSEQ multiplex PCR, lists solely in-frame clones and lacks some. V and J calls and clone size are copied from that table; D and trimming were computed from the DNA. The repertoire holds approximately 270,000 clones, around nine tenths seen once, with approximately 2% in the top ten. Membership in each cohort depended on participant-reported clinical history. Recovered participants had two consecutive negative NP/OP PCR tests, healthcare professional clearance, or symptom resolution. The sequence came from a woman aged 60-75 years who had recovered from COVID-19. The sample taken for sequencing was PBMCs or T cells enriched from blood (not recorded which).

In nucleotides, the CDR3 is TGTGCCAGCTCATCAGGACTAAGCGGGAGCTCCTACAATGAGCAGTTCTTC. The encoded protein is CASSSGLSGSSYNEQFF. The chain is built from TRBV18 and TRBJ2-1, with TRBD2 identical over 8 bases. V was clipped by 5 bases and J by 0 bases; unmatched bases: 9. CDR1 is KGHSH, CDR2 LQKENI, per germline. This CDR3 contains 17 residues.